This entry concerns a single T cell receptor (beta chain). This entry belongs to a study of regulatory T cells in long-lasting Graves disease. Study in general: Antithyroid drug intake by newly diagnosed Graves' patients had lasted under 3 months.

Researchers made TCR beta libraries by using iRepertoire HTBI primers and running Arm-PCR on CDR3 regions. Each CDR3 protein is one row after TCRdb ran MiXCR on the multiplex PCR reads. The sample includes around 500,000 distinct CDR3 sequences, more than 10% of them seen just once. Time point specified: newly diagnosed GD, antithyroid drugs for less than 3 months. PBMC-extracted RNA yielded the TCR library. This same sample was also taken into another study, of T cells in Graves' hyperthyroidism and ophthalmopathy. That report notes: Using the HTBI primer set, a first-round RT-PCR was run on the TCR CDR3.

This sequence originates from a woman aged 25 to 39 with Graves disease. Here the sequenced sample was peripheral blood mononuclear cells (PBMCs), taken at new diagnosis, from a patient treated with antithyroid drugs.

The CDR3 loop is CASRIAPTGVNSPLHF. Written as DNA, the CDR3 is TGTGCCAGCAGGATTGCACCGACAGGGGTTAATTCACCCCTCCACTTT. The gene calls are TRBV6-1 and TRBJ1-6, with 8 bases lining up with TRBD1. The CDR3 is 16 residues long. V was pared by 6 bases and J by 6 bases, with 10 bases of the junction left unmatched. CDR1 is MNHNS and CDR2 is SASEGT in the germline V gene.